One and the same sample provided the 11 T cell receptor beta chains below, sequenced in a study of radiotherapy plus CTLA-4 blockade in lung cancer (dated by TCRdb to 2016 to 2019). Receptors were amplified or captured by the immunoSEQ multiplex PCR assay. Entries here come from immuneACCESS through TCRdb and include only in-frame sequences with V and J called. Some clones fail to appear in such tables; in the studies checked, an unresolved V gene covers under half of the shortfall, and the cause of the remainder is unknown. The sample table contains 80,000 or so clones; only one count was recorded for 60% to 85% of them. In total, the top ten clones hold roughly 20% of the sample. This sample comprised peripheral blood, obtained from a patient treated with radiotherapy plus ipilimumab. The receptors stem from a human donor with non-small cell lung cancer whose response to radiotherapy plus ipilimumab could not be evaluated. Some clones in this sample may be carry-over from other donors' samples.

V and J are TRBV11-3 and TRBJ2-7, with D perhaps matching TRBD2 (6 bases). CDR3 length: 15 amino acids. Germline V gene lookup returns CDR1 SGHNT and CDR2 YENEEA. V dropped 4 bases and J dropped 2 bases, with 15 bases sitting between them. CDR3 in DNA: TGTGCCAGCAGCTCCCATGGGGGGATAACCTACGAGCAGTACTTC. Its translation is CASSSHGGITYEQYF.

The V call is TRBV10-3, the J call TRBJ2-5; 9 nucleotides match TRBD2. The V gene end was trimmed by 6 bases and the J gene end by 0 bases; junction bases not matched to a gene: 14. This CDR3 comprises 18 residues. CDR1 is ENHRY and CDR2 is SYGVKD in the germline V gene. The chain's CDR3 is CAIRGGLAGDPYQETQYF. CDR3 nucleotides: TGTGCCATCAGAGGGGGTTTAGCGGGGGACCCGTACCAAGAGACCCAGTACTTC.

V and J are TRBV6-5 and TRBJ1-1; D is possibly TRBD1 (5 bases). Trimming left V 7 bases short and J 7 bases short, with 13 bases between. The CDR3 length is 12 residues. From germline, CDR1 is MNHEY and CDR2 SVGAGI. The CDR3 DNA sequence: TGTGCCAGCACCGGAGGGGCGAATGAAGCTTTCTTT. Its protein product is CASTGGANEAFF.

For the CDR3, the DNA is TGTGCCAGCAGCAGACAGGGAAACATTCAGTACTTC. It is translated as CASSRQGNIQYF. The V gene is TRBV6-1, the J gene TRBJ2-4; 7 bases fit TRBD1. The CDR3 is made up of 12 amino acids. V lost 6 bases to trimming and J lost 6 bases; unmatched junction nucleotides: 2. Germline V gives CDR1 MNHNS, CDR2 SASEGT.

The chain employs TRBV11-2 and TRBJ2-7; 9 bases are shared with TRBD1. CDR3 length: 14 amino acids. Unmatched junction bases numbered 7, after V lost 5 bases and J lost 5 bases. CDR1 is SGHAT and CDR2 is FQNNGV in the germline V gene. This CDR3 is CASSRYTGGHEQYF. CDR3 DNA sequence: TGTGCCAGCAGCCGTTATACAGGGGGCCACGAGCAGTACTTC.

The chain combines TRBV19 with TRBJ2-2; 7 bases match TRBD2. Germline CDR1 and CDR2: LNHDA and SQIVND (reference sequence). The CDR3 spans 14 residues. Trimming took 6 bases from V and 2 from J; bases not matched to a gene: 3. The CDR3 region is CASSRGLNTGELFF. The CDR3 region has the DNA TGTGCCAGTAGCCGGGGACTAAACACCGGGGAGCTGTTTTTT.

CDR3 amino acids: CASSQVLETAPYQPQHF. The CDR3 coding sequence is TGTGCCAGCAGCCAAGTCCTGGAGACGGCCCCCTATCAGCCCCAGCATTTT. The chain couples TRBV5-6 to TRBJ1-5; D not resolved. Germline lookup yields CDR1 SGHDT and CDR2 YYEEEE. V gave up 4 bases and J gave up 5 bases, with 22 bases separating them. CDR3 length: 17 residues.

This CDR3 reads CASSEMGGLANEQFF. DNA for the CDR3: TGTGCCAGCAGTGAAATGGGTGGGCTAGCCAATGAGCAGTTCTTC. The V call is TRBV2, the J call TRBJ2-1; perhaps TRBD2 as D (5 bases). This CDR3 contains 15 residues. V lost 2 bases and J lost 6, with 14 bases in between. From germline, CDR1 is SNHLY and CDR2 FYNNEI.

This clone was counted a single time. This chain joins TRBV6-1 and TRBJ1-1; TRBD1 might be the D (6 bases). With 6 bases removed from V and 4 bases from J, the gap between germline ends came to 9 bases. CDR1 and CDR2 from the germline V gene are MNHNS and SASEGT. The CDR3 is 12 residues long. The CDR3: CASSTGFTEAFF. The CDR3 DNA is TGTGCCAGCAGCACAGGGTTCACTGAAGCTTTCTTT.

The chain employs TRBV19 and TRBJ2-5, with D maybe TRBD1 (6 bases). With the DNA end fitting TRBJ2-7 better, the J assignment may be wrong. CDR1 LNHDA and CDR2 SQIVND come from the germline V gene (reference sequence). This CDR3 region has 14 residues. The DNA for the CDR3 is TGTGCCAGTAGCCCTTTACAGGGTTCCTACGAGCAGTACTTC. It encodes CASSPLQGSYEQYF.

This clone was counted only a few times. The chain carries TRBV7-9 and TRBJ1-4; D is perhaps TRBD1 (5 bases). V was clipped by 2 bases and J by 3 bases, with 10 bases between them. The germline V gene has CDR1 SEHNR and CDR2 FQNEAQ (reference sequence). This CDR3 region has 15 residues. The CDR3 nucleotides read TGTGCCAGCAGCTTACCGACAGAAGCTAATGAAAAACTGTTTTTT. Protein product: CASSLPTEANEKLFF.